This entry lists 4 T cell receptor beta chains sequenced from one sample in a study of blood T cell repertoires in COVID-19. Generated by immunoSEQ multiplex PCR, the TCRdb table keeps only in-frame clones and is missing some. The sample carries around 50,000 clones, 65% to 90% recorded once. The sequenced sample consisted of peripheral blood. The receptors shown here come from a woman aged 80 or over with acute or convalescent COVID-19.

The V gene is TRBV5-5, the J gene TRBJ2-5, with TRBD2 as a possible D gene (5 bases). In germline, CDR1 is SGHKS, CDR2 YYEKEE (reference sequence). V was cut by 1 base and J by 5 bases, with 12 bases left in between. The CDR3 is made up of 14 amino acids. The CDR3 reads CASSLFGERETQYF. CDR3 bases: TGTGCCAGCAGCTTGTTCGGGGAAAGGGAGACCCAGTACTTC.

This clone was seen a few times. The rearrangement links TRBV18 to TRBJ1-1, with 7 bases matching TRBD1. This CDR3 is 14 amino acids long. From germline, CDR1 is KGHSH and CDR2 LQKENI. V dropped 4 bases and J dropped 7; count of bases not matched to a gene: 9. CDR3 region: CASSRLEGAGEAFF. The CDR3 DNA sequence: TGTGCCAGCTCACGTCTAGAGGGGGCCGGTGAAGCTTTCTTT. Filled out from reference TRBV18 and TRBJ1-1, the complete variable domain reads NAGVMQNPRHLVRRRGQEARLRCSPMKGHSHVYWYRQLPEEGLKFMVYLQKENIIDESGMPKERFSAEFPKEGPSILRIQQVVRGDSAAYFCASSRLEGAGEAFFGQGTRLTVV.

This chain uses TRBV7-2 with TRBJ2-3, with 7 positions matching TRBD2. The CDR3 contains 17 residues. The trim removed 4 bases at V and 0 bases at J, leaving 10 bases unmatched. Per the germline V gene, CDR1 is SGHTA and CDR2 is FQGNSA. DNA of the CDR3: TGTGCCAGCAGCTACCGAGGTGGTAGCGGGAGCACAGATACGCAGTATTTT. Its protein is CASSYRGGSGSTDTQYF.

The CDR3 region is CASSSIHGGGWTAPETQYF. DNA of the CDR3: TGTGCCAGCAGTTCCATCCACGGCGGTGGGTGGACAGCCCCAGAGACCCAGTACTTC. The chain joins TRBV28 to TRBJ2-5, with D tentatively TRBD1 (6 bases). Germline V gene lookup returns CDR1 MDHEN and CDR2 SYDVKM. The V gene lost 4 bases and the J gene lost 4 bases, with 28 bases spanning the gap. The CDR3 covers 19 residues.